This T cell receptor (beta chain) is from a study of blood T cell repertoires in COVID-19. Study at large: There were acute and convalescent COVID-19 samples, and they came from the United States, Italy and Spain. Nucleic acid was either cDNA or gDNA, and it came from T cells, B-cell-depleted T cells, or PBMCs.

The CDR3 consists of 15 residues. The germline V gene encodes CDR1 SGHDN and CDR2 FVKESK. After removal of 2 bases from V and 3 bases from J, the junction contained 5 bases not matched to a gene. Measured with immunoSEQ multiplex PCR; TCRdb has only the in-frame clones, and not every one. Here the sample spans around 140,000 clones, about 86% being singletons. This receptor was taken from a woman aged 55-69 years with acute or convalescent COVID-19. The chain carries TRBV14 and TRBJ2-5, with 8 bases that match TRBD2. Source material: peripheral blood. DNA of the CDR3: TGTGCCAGCAGCCAAAGGACGGGGGGGAAAGAGACCCAGTACTTC. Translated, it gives CASSQRTGGKETQYF.